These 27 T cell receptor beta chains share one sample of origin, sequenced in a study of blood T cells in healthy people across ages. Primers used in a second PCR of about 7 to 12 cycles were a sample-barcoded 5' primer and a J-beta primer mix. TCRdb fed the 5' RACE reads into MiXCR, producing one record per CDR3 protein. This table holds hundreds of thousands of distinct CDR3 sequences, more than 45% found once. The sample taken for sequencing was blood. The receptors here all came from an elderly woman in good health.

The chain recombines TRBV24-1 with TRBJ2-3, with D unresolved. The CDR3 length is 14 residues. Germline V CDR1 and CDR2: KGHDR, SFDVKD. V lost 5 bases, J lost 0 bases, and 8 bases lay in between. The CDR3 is CATSGRPSTDTQYF. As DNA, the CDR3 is TGTGCCACCAGTGGCAGACCTAGCACAGATACGCAGTATTTT.

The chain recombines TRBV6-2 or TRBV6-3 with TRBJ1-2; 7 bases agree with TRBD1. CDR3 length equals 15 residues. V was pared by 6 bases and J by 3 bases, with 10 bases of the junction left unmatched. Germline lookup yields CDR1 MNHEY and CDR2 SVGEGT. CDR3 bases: TGTGCCAGCAGCCCCGGAGACAGGGCAGACTATGGCTACACCTTC. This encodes CASSPGDRADYGYTF.

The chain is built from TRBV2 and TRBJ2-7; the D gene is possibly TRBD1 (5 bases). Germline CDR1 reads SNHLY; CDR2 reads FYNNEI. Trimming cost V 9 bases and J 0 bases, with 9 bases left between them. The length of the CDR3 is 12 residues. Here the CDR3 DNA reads TGTGCCAGAAGACAGAACTCCTACGAGCAGTACTTC. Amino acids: CARRQNSYEQYF.

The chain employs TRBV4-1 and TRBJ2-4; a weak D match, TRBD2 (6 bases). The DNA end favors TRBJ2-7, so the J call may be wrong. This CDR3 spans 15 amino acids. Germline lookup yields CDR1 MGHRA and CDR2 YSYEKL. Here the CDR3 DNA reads TGCGCCAGCAGCCAAAGTTTTGGAGGGGTCTACGAGCAGTACTTC. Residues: CASSQSFGGVYEQYF.

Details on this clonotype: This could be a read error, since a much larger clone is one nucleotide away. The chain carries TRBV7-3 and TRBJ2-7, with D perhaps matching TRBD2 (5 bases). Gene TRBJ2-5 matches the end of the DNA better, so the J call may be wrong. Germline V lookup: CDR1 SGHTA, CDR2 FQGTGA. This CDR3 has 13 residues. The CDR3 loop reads CASSFSVEETQYF. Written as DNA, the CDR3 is TGTGCCAGCAGCTTTAGCGTGGAGGAGACCCAGTACTTC.

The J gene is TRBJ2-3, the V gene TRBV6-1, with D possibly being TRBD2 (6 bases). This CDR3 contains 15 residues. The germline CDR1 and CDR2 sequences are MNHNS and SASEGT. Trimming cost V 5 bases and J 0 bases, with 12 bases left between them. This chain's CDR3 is CASSPDYSSTDTQYF. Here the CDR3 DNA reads TGTGCCAGCAGTCCGGACTACTCTAGCACAGATACGCAGTATTTT.

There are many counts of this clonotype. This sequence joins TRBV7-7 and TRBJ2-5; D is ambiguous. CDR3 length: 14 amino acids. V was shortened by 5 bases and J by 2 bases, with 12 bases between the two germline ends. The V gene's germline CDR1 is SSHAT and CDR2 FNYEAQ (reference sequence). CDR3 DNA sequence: TGTGCCAGCAGCCCAGTCAATAGACAAGAGACCCAGTACTTC. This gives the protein CASSPVNRQETQYF.

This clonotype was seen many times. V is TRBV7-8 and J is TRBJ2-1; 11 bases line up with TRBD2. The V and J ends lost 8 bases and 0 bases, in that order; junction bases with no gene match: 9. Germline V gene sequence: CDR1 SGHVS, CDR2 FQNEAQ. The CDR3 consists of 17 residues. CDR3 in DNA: TGTGCCAGCCTAAAACTAGCGGGGGTGAGCTCCTACAATGAGCAGTTCTTC. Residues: CASLKLAGVSSYNEQFF.

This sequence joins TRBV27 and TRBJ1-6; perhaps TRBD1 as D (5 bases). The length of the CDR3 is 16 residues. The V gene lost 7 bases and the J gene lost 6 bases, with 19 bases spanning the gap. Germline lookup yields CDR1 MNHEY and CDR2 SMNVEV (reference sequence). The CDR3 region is CASTRNQGRGNSPLHF. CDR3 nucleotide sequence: TGTGCCAGCACCCGGAATCAGGGACGGGGTAATTCACCCCTCCACTTT.

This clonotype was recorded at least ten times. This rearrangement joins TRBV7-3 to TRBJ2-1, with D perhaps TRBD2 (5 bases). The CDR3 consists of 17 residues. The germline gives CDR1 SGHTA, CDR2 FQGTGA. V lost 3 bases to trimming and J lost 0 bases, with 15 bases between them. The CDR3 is CASSFHLAPSSYNEQFF. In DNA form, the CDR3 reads TGTGCCAGCAGCTTTCACCTAGCCCCCAGCTCCTACAATGAGCAGTTCTTC.

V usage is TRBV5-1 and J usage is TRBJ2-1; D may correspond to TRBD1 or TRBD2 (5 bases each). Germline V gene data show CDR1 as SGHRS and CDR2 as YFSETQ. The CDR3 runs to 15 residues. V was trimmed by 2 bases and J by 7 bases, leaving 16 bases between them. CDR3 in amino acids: CASSFWDRARNEQFF. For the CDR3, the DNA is TGCGCCAGCAGCTTCTGGGACCGGGCTCGGAATGAGCAGTTCTTC.

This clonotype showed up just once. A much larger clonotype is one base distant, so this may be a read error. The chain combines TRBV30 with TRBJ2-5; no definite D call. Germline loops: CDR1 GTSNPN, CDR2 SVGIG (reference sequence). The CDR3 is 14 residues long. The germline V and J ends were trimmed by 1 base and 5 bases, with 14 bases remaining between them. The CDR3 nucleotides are TGTGCCTGGAGTGCACAACTGGCCCGGGAGACCCAGTACTTC. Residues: CAWSAQLARETQYF.

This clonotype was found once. The CDR3 region has the DNA TGCGCCAGCAGCTGGGCCTCATCCATTTACAATGAGCAGTTCTTC. This translates into CASSWASSIYNEQFF. This chain connects TRBV5-1 to TRBJ2-1; no definite D call. This CDR3 is 15 amino acids long. Germline loops: CDR1 SGHRS, CDR2 YFSETQ. The V end was cut by 3 bases, the J end by 4 bases, with 14 bases between.

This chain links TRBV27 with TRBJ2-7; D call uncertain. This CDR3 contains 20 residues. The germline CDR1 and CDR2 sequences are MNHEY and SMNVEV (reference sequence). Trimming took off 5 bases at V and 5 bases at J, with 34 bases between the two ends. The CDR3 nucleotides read TGTGCCAGCAGTACGAATCGGGCCTCGCTAATAGGACCGAGCTTCAACGAGCAGTACTTC. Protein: CASSTNRASLIGPSFNEQYF.

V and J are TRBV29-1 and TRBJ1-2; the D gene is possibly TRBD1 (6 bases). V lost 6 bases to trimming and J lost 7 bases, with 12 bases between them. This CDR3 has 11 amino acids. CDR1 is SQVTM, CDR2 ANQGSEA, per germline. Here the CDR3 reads CSVGQGPGYTF. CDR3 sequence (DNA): TGCAGCGTCGGGCAGGGGCCTGGCTACACCTTC.

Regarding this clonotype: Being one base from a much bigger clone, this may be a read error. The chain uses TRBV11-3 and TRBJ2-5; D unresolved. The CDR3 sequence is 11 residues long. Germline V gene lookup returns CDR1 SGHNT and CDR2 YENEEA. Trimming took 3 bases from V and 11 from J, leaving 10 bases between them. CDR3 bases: TGTGCCAGCAGCTTTCACAATGAGCAGTACTTC. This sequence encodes CASSFHNEQYF.

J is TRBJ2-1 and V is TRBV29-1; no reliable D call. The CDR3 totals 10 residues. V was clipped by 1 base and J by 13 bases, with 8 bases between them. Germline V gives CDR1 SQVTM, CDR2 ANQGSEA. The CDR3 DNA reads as TGCAGCGTTGAAGGAGGTTTACAGTTCTTC. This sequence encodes CSVEGGLQFF.

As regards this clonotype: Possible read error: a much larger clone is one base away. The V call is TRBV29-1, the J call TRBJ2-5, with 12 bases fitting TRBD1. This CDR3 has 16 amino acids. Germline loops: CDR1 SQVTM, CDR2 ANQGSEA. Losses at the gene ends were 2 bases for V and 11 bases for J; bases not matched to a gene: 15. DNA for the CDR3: TGCAGCGTTGAACCGGGGACAGGGGGCACCTACAATGAGCAGTACTTC. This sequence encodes CSVEPGTGGTYNEQYF. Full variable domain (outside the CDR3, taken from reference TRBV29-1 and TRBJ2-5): SAVISQKPSRDICQRGTSLTIQCQVDSQVTMMFWYRQQPGQSLTLIATANQGSEATYESGFVIDKFPISRPNLTFSTLTVSNMSPEDSSIYLCSVEPGTGGTYNEQYFGPGTRLLVL.

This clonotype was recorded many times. The CDR3 DNA is TGCAGCACGGGACAGGGCCCCAACACTGAAGCTTTCTTT. Protein product: CSTGQGPNTEAFF. The rearrangement joins TRBV29-1 to TRBJ1-1; TRBD1 matches 9 bases. V lost 8 bases, J lost 2 bases, and 6 bases stayed unmatched. The CDR3 is made up of 13 amino acids. CDR1 and CDR2 from the germline V gene are SQVTM and ANQGSEA.

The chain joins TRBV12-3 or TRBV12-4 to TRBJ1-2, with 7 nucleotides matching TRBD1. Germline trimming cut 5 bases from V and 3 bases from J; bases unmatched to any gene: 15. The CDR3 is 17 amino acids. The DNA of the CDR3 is TGTGCCAGCAGTAAATATCCCGGGACAGCGGACTACTATGGCTACACCTTC. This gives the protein CASSKYPGTADYYGYTF.

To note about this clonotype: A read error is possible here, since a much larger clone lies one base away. The CDR3 here is CASSAAGGAYNEQFF. The CDR3 coding sequence is TGCGCCAGCAGCGCAGCGGGAGGAGCCTACAATGAGCAGTTCTTC. The chain recombines TRBV5-1 with TRBJ2-1, with 9 bases fitting TRBD2. CDR3 length: 15 amino acids. From germline, CDR1 is SGHRS and CDR2 YFSETQ. The J segment lost 2 bases and the V segment lost 4 bases, leaving 4 bases of the junction unmatched. The full variable domain, with the rest looked up from reference TRBV5-1 and TRBJ2-1, is KAGVTQTPRYLIKTRGQQVTLSCSPISGHRSVSWYQQTPGQGLQFLFEYFSETQRNKGNFPGRFSGRQFSNSRSEMNVSTLELGDSALYLCASSAAGGAYNEQFFGPGTRLTVL.

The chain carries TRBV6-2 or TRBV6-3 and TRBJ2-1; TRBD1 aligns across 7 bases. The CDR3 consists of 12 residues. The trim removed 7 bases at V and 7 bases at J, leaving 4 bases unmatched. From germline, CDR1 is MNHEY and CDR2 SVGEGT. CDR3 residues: CASKGAQNEQFF. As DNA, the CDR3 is TGTGCCAGCAAGGGGGCACAAAATGAGCAGTTCTTC.

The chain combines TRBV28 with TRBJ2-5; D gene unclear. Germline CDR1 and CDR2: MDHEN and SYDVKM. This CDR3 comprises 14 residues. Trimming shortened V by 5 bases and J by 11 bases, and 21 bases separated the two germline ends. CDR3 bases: TGTGCCAGCAGTGTGGCCCCCGCCTGGAGTGAGCAGTACTTC. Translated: CASSVAPAWSEQYF.

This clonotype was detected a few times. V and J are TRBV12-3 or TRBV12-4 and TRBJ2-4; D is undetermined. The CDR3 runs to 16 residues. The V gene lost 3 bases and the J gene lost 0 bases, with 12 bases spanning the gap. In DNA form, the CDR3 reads TGTGCCAGCAGTTTCGGAGCGACTCTAGCCAAAAACATTCAGTACTTC. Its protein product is CASSFGATLAKNIQYF.

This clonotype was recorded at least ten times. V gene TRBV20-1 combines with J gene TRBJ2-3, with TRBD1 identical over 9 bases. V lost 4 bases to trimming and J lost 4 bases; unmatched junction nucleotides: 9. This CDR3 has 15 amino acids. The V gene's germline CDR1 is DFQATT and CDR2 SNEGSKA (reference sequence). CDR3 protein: CSAKPGTGSADTQYF. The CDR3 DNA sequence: TGCAGTGCTAAACCCGGGACAGGGTCAGCAGATACGCAGTATTTT.

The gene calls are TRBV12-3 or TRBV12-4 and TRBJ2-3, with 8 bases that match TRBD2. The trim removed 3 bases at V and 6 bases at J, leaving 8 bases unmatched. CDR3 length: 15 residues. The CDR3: CASSLGAGATDTQYF. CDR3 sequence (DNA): TGTGCCAGCAGTTTGGGAGCGGGGGCCACGGATACGCAGTATTTT.

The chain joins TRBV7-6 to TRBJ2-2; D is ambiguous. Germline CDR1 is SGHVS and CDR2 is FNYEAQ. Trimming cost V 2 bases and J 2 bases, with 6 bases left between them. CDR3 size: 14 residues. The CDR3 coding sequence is TGTGCCAGCAGCTTAAGGCCCAACACCGGGGAGCTGTTTTTT. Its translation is CASSLRPNTGELFF.